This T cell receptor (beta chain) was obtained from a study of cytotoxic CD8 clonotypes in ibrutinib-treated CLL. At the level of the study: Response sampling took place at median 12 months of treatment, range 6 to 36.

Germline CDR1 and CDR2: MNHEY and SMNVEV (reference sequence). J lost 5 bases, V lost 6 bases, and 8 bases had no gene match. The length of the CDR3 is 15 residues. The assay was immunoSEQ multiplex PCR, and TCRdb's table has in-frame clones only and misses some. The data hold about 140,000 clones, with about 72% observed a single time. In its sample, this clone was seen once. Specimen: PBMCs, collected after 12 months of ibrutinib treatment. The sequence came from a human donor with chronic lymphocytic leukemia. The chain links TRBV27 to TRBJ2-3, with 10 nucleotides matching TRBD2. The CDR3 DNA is TGTGCCAGCAGAACGCTAGCGGGAGAACTAGATACGCAGTATTTT. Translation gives CASRTLAGELDTQYF.